Sequencing of this T cell receptor (beta chain) was carried out in a study of regulatory T cells in long-lasting Graves disease. Construction of the TCR beta libraries employed iRepertoire HTBI primers in conjunction with Arm-PCR of CDR3 regions. TCRdb analysed the multiplex PCR reads with MiXCR anew, one entry per CDR3 protein. This table holds roughly 500,000 distinct CDR3 sequences, around 13% found once. The CDR3 extends over 15 amino acids. The V and J ends lost 6 bases and 4 bases, in that order; junction bases with no gene match: 11. The germline V gene has CDR1 MNHNS and CDR2 SASEGT. Time point given: newly diagnosed GD, antithyroid drugs for less than 3 months. RNA extracted from PBMCs served as the sequencing template. This clonotype occurred many times. Another study also made use of these data, one on T cells in Graves' hyperthyroidism and ophthalmopathy. That paper states: The authors' 13 V-J model separated ophthalmopathy from stable hyperthyroidism.

The TCR originated in a woman in her forties or fifties with Graves disease. This sequence joins TRBV6-1 and TRBJ2-5, with 7 bases fitting TRBD2. Sequences were derived from peripheral blood mononuclear cells (PBMCs), sampled at new diagnosis, from a patient treated with antithyroid drugs. The CDR3 loop is CASRTGTQRGETQYF. The CDR3 nucleotides read TGTGCCAGCAGAACTGGGACCCAGCGGGGAGAGACCCAGTACTTC.